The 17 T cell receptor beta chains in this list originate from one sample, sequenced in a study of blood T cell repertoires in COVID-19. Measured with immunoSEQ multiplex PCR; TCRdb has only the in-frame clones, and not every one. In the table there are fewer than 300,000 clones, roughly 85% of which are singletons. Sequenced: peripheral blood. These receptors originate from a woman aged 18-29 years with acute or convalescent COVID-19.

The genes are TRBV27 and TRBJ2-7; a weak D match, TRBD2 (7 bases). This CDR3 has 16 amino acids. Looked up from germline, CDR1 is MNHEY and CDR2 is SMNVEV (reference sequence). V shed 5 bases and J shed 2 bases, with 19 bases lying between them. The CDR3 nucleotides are TGTGCCAGCAGTGCCACGGGGAGGGGGTATCCCTACGAGCAGTACTTC. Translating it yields CASSATGRGYPYEQYF.

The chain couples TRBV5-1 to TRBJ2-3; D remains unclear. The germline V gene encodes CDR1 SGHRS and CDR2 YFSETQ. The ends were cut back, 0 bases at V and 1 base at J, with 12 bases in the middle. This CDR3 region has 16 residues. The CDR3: CASSLAESSRTDTQYF. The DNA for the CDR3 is TGCGCCAGCAGCTTGGCCGAGAGTAGTCGCACAGATACGCAGTATTTT.

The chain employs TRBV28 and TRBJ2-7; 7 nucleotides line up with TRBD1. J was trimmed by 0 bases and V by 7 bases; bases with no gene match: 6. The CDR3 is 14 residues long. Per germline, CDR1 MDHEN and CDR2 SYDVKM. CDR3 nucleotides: TGTGCCAGCAACTGGACAGGTAGCTCCTACGAGCAGTACTTC. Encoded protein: CASNWTGSSYEQYF.

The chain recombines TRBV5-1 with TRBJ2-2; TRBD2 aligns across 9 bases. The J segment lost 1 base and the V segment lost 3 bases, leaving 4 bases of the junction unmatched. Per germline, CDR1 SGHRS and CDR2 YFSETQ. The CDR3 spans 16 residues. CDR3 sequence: CASSSIAGVNTGELFF. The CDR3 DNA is TGCGCCAGCAGCTCCATAGCGGGAGTGAACACCGGGGAGCTGTTTTTT.

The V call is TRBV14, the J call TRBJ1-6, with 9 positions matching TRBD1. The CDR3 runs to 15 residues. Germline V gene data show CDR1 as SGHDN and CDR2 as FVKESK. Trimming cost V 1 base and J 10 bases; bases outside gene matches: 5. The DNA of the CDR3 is TGTGCCAGCAGCCAAGCTGGACAGGGGAGGTCACCCCTCCACTTT. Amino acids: CASSQAGQGRSPLHF. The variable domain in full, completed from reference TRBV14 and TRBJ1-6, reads EAGVTQFPSHSVIEKGQTVTLRCDPISGHDNLYWYRRVMGKEIKFLLHFVKESKQDESGMPNNRFLAERTGGTYSTLKVQPAELEDSGVYFCASSQAGQGRSPLHFGNGTRLTVT.

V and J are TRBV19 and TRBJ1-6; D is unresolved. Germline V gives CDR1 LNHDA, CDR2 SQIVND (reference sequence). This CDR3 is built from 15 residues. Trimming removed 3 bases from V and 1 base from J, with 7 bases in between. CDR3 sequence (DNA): TGTGCCAGTAGTATTCAGAAGTCCTATAATTCACCCCTCCACTTT. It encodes CASSIQKSYNSPLHF.

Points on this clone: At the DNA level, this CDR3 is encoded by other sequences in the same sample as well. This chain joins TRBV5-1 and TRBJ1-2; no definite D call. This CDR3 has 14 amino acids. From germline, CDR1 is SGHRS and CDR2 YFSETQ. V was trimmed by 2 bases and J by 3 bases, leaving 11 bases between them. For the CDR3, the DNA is TGCGCCAGCAGCTTAGAGTCTCCCCACTATGGCTACACCTTC. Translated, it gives CASSLESPHYGYTF. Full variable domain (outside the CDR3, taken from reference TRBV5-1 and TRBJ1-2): KAGVTQTPRYLIKTRGQQVTLSCSPISGHRSVSWYQQTPGQGLQFLFEYFSETQRNKGNFPGRFSGRQFSNSRSEMNVSTLELGDSALYLCASSLESPHYGYTFGSGTRLTVV.

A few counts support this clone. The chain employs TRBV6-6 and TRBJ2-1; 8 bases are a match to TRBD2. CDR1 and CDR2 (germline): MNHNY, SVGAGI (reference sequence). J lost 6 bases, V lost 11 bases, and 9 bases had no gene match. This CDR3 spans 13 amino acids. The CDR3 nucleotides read TGTGCCGGGACTAGGGTGGTAGGCAATGAGCAGTTCTTC. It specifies CAGTRVVGNEQFF.

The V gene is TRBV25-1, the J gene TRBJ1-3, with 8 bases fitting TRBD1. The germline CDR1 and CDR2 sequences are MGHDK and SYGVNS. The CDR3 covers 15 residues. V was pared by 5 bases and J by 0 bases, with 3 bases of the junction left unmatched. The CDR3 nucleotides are TGTGCCAGCAGTTATACAGGGGGCTCTGGAAACACCATATATTTT. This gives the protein CASSYTGGSGNTIYF.

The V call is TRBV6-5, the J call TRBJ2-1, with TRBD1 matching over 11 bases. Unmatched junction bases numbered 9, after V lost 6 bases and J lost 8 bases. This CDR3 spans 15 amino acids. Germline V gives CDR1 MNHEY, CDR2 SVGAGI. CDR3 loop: CASRLWDRGTDEQFF. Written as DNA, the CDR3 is TGTGCCAGCAGGTTGTGGGACAGGGGGACCGATGAGCAGTTCTTC.

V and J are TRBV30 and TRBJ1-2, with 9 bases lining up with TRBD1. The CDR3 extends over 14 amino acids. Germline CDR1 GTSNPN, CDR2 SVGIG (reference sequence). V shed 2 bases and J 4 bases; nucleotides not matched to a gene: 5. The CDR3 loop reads CAWSYGTGLYGYTF. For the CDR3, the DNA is TGTGCCTGGAGTTATGGGACAGGGCTCTATGGCTACACCTTC.

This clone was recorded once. CDR3 nucleotide sequence: TGTGCCAGCAGCGGAACCCGGCAGGCAATCACAGATACGCAGTATTTT. Amino acids: CASSGTRQAITDTQYF. This rearrangement joins TRBV13 to TRBJ2-3; D unclear. The CDR3 contains 16 residues. V shed 5 bases and J shed 2 bases, with 17 bases lying between them. The V gene's germline CDR1 is PRHDT and CDR2 FYEKMQ (reference sequence).

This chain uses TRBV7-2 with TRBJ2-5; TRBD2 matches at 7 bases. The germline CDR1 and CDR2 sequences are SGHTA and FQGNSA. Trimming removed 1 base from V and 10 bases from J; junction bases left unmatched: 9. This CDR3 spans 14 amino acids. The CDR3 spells CASSLGEGSYSQYF. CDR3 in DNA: TGTGCCAGCAGCTTAGGGGAGGGCAGTTATAGCCAGTACTTC.

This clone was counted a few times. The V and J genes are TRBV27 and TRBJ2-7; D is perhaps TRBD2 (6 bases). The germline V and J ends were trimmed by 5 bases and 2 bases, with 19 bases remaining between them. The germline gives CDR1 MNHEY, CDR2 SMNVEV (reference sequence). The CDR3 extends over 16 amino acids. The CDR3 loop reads CASSAAPGLSTYEQYF. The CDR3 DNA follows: TGTGCCAGCAGTGCAGCGCCGGGACTTTCAACCTACGAGCAGTACTTC.

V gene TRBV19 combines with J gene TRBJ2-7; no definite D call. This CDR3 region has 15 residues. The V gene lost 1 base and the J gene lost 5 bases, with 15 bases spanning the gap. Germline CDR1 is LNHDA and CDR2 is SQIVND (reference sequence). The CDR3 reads CASSIARPGSNEQYF. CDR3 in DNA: TGTGCCAGTAGTATAGCCCGGCCAGGCAGTAACGAGCAGTACTTC.

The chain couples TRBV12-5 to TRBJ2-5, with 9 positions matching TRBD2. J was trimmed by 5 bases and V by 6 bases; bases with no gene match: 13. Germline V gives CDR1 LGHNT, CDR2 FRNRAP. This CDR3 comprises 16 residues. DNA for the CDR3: TGTGCTAGTGGCCCGTCGGCGTCTAGCGGGAAGGAGACCCAGTACTTC. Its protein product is CASGPSASSGKETQYF.

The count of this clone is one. CDR3 amino acids: CASSEFPERGTEAFF. As DNA, the CDR3 is TGTGCCAGCAGTGAATTTCCCGAAAGGGGCACTGAAGCTTTCTTT. The chain couples TRBV6-4 to TRBJ1-1; D is perhaps TRBD1 (5 bases). Germline CDR1 is MRHNA and CDR2 is SNTAGT. V lost 3 bases and J lost 4, with 15 bases in between. The CDR3 runs to 15 residues.